One sample yielded the 8 T cell receptor beta chains listed below, sequenced in a study of glioma-infiltrating T cells. TCR alpha and beta CDR3 regions were amplified from RNA using iRepertoire nested multiplex PCR. From the multiplex PCR reads, TCRdb called clonotypes with MiXCR, one entry per CDR3 protein. The data show around 350,000 distinct CDR3 sequences, roughly two fifths seen once. The material sequenced was glioma tissue, nonneoplastic brain tissue, or PBMCs (not recorded which). These TCRs come from a human donor with low-grade glioma or glioblastoma, undergoing nonglioma brain surgery, or in good health (not recorded which).

The V call is TRBV15, the J call TRBJ2-7, with D perhaps matching TRBD2 (7 bases). The length of the CDR3 is 15 residues. Germline V lookup: CDR1 LNHNV, CDR2 YYDKDF (reference sequence). The V end lost 0 bases, the J end lost 3 bases, and 12 bases lay between the germline ends. This CDR3 reads CATSRDGGGDYEQYF. The CDR3 nucleotides are TGTGCCACCAGCAGAGATGGAGGGGGGGACTACGAGCAGTACTTC.

Points on this clonotype: Its ends do not fully match the called genes, so a read error is possible. The genes are TRBV7-9 and TRBJ1-5; no reliable D call. Germline loops: CDR1 SEHNR, CDR2 FQNEAQ (reference sequence). This CDR3 spans 17 amino acids. The CDR3 nucleotides read TGTGCCGGCAGCCAAGAAATTGTGCAGGAGGGAAATCAGCCCCAGCATTTT. Translated: CAGSQEIVQEGNQPQHF.

This clonotype was counted only a few times. This chain's CDR3 is CSARDPPRNTIYF. The CDR3 DNA follows: TGCAGTGCTAGGGACCCTCCGAGAAACACCATATATTTT. The V call is TRBV20-1, the J call TRBJ1-3; D unclear. The germline V and J ends were trimmed by 3 bases and 5 bases, with 11 bases remaining between them. CDR1 is DFQATT and CDR2 is SNEGSKA in the germline V gene (reference sequence). There are 13 residues in the CDR3.

Points on this clonotype: Compared with germline, one end of the junction differs, possibly owing to a read error. The V gene is TRBV27, the J gene TRBJ2-4; D is uncertain. The CDR3 runs 15 residues. CDR1 is MNHEY and CDR2 is SMNVEV in the germline V gene (reference sequence). In DNA form, the CDR3 reads TGTGCCATCAGTGAGCCAGAGGTTGGCAAAAACATTCAGTACTTC. Translating gives CAISEPEVGKNIQYF.

There are a few counts of this clonotype. The V call is TRBV20-1, the J call TRBJ2-1; 13 nucleotides line up with TRBD2. Losses at the gene ends were 7 bases for V and 2 bases for J; bases not matched to a gene: 5. This CDR3 comprises 15 residues. Germline V gene lookup returns CDR1 DFQATT and CDR2 SNEGSKA (reference sequence). The CDR3, as DNA: TGCAGTGTCCTGGGACTAGCGGGGACCTACAATGAGCAGTTCTTC. This codes for CSVLGLAGTYNEQFF.

The chain employs TRBV7-2 and TRBJ1-1, with D tentatively TRBD1 (6 bases). CDR3 size: 15 residues. The germline CDR1 and CDR2 sequences are SGHTA and FQGNSA. Trimming removed 5 bases from V and 1 base from J, with 14 bases in between. CDR3 loop: CASSPYVQGNTEAFF. In DNA, the CDR3 is TGTGCCAGCAGCCCCTACGTACAGGGGAACACTGAAGCTTTCTTT. Drawing the rest from reference TRBV7-2 and TRBJ1-1, the complete variable domain is GAGVSQSPSNKVTEKGKDVELRCDPISGHTALYWYRQSLGQGLEFLIYFQGNSAPDKSGLPSDRFSAERTGGSVSTLTIQRTQQEDSAVYLCASSPYVQGNTEAFFGQGTRLTVV.

This clonotype came up a few times. The chain uses TRBV28 and TRBJ2-7; no reliable D call. V lost 1 base to trimming and J lost 5 bases, with 12 bases between them. This CDR3 contains 14 residues. The germline gives CDR1 MDHEN, CDR2 SYDVKM. The CDR3 sequence: CASSLLRILDEQYF. The CDR3 DNA reads TGTGCCAGCAGTTTATTGAGGATTTTAGACGAGCAGTACTTC. Supplemented by reference TRBV28 and TRBJ2-7, the full variable domain reads DVKVTQSSRYLVKRTGEKVFLECVQDMDHENMFWYRQDPGLGLRLIYFSYDVKMKEKGDIPEGYSVSREKKERFSLILESASTNQTSMYLCASSLLRILDEQYFGPGTRLTVT.

There are a few counts of this clonotype. V usage is TRBV12-3 or TRBV12-4 and J usage is TRBJ2-7; the match to TRBD1 covers 7 bases. The ends lost 1 base at V and 2 bases at J; junction bases unmatched: 5. The CDR3 sequence is 15 residues long. The CDR3 DNA sequence: TGTGCCAGCAGTTTAGGTGGACAGGTAACCTACGAGCAGTACTTC. Residues: CASSLGGQVTYEQYF.